The present entry profiles one T cell receptor (beta chain) with its context. Original data processing: For nucleated cells, counts were estimated from reference gene primer amplification. Clones were sequenced by immunoSEQ multiplex PCR, and TCRdb holds only the in-frame ones, with some missing. The V and J calls and clone size come from that table; D and trimming were worked out from the DNA. This sample has about 200,000 clones, with 75% to 90% found just once. The data originate from a study of blood T cell repertoires in COVID-19. The overall study: The origin of the acute and convalescent COVID-19 samples was the United States, Italy and Spain. T cells, B-cell-depleted T cells, or PBMCs supplied cDNA or gDNA.

The germline V gene encodes CDR1 SEHNR and CDR2 FQNEAQ (reference sequence). The CDR3 has 15 residues. Trimming pared 1 base from V and 2 bases from J, leaving 11 bases between. The J gene is TRBJ2-5, the V gene TRBV7-9, with D possibly TRBD2 on 6 matching bases. The specimen sequenced was peripheral blood. This TCR was sampled from a man aged 35-49 years with acute or convalescent COVID-19. CDR3 bases: TGTGCCAGCAGCTTAGGAGCGGGTACGCAAGAGACCCAGTACTTC. Translating it yields CASSLGAGTQETQYF.